This T cell receptor (beta chain) was profiled in a study of post-analysis software for immune sequencing data. The overall study: Secondary progressive, relapsing-remitting and progressive-relapsing multiple sclerosis were among the included disease courses. Study-level results: F measure clustering grouped samples strongly by preparation batch. Several TRBV segments occurring more often in patients than controls included TRBV5-6, TRBV5-1 and TRBV20-1. Versus controls, multiple sclerosis patients showed significantly lower diversity (normalized Chao1).

On this clonotype: Its specificity is unknown. Given a much more abundant clone one base away, this may be a read error.

V was pared by 4 bases and J by 6 bases, with 13 bases between. The CDR3 runs 14 residues. The V gene's germline CDR1 is MNHNS and CDR2 SASEGT. Unique molecular identifiers tagged the TCR beta cDNA libraries. With roughly 0.85 to 11 million T cells as the source, 500,000 to 650,000 cDNA molecules resulted. Via MiXCR, TCRdb re-called the PCR reads, giving one row per CDR3 protein. The data contain around 250,000 distinct CDR3 sequences, 36% of them seen just once; the ten biggest clones take up 4% to 6%. Sample: blood. This sequence originates from a girl under 18 with multiple sclerosis. The chain carries TRBV6-1 and TRBJ2-1, with D maybe TRBD2 (6 bases). The CDR3 DNA follows: TGTGCCAGCAGTGGGGGCGGGGTGAGCAATGAGCAGTTCTTC. It encodes CASSGGGVSNEQFF.